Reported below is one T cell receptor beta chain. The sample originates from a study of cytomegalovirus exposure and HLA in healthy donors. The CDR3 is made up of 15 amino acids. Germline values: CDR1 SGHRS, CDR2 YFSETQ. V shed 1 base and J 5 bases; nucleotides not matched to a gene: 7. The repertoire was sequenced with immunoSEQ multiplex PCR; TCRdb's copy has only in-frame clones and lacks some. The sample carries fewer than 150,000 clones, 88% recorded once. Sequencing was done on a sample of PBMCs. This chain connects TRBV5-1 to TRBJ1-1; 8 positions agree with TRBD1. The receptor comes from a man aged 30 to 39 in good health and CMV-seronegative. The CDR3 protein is CASSLTGQGYTEAFF. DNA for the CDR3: TGCGCCAGCAGCTTGACCGGACAGGGTTATACTGAAGCTTTCTTT.